This T cell receptor beta chain was recovered during a study of molecular identifiers for immune sequencing clone quantification. Study outcomes and limitations: Detectable among about a million naive cells, according to reports, was Jurkat TCR RNA spiked in from one cell.

Sorting recovered naive CD8 T cells on a CD8+CD4-CCR7+CD45RA+ profile. In this sample, this clonotype turned up many times. Antigen specificity is unknown. Listed TCR primers, together with previously described methods, were used for the bulk TCR libraries. TCRdb called the PCR reads again in MiXCR, with one record for every CDR3 protein. Of 250,000 to 400,000 distinct CDR3 sequences listed, roughly a fifth are singletons. This CDR3 region has 17 residues. CDR1 is SGHVS and CDR2 is FQNEAQ in the germline V gene. With 8 bases clipped from V and 0 bases from J, the junction kept 8 bases outside the gene matches.

This chain uses TRBV7-8 with TRBJ2-1; TRBD2 matches 12 bases. The sequence came from a human donor in good health. Some libraries in this study had Jurkat cell RNA spiked in. Sequencing input: naive CD8+ T cells from blood, with Jurkat cell RNA spiked in. Subset noted: FACS-sorted CD8+CD4-CCR7+CD45RA+ naive T cells. The CDR3 loop is CASEGLAGMSSYNEQFF. The CDR3 bases are TGTGCCAGCGAAGGACTAGCGGGGATGAGCTCCTACAATGAGCAGTTCTTC.